This is a list of T cell receptor beta chains from one sample in a study of T cell responses to AZD1222 COVID-19 vaccine. Repertoires were generated with immunoSEQ multiplex PCR, while TCRdb's copy carries only in-frame clones and drops some. In the table there are roughly 140,000 clones, about 90% of which are singletons. Sequenced here: peripheral blood, sampled on day 0 of AZD1222 vaccination. The receptors originated from an adult in good health. Each CDR3 is given with its conserved first and last residue. Fields, in order: D gene, J gene, V gene, clone size, CDR3 protein, CDR3 DNA. A D gene is named only where the DNA matches it firmly. Expanded clones get a size class; other rows say once, few or many, or leave the size out.

D gene: TRBD2; J gene: TRBJ2-7; V gene: TRBV28; clone size: NA; CDR3 protein: CASSFWREEPSYEQYF; CDR3 DNA: TGTGCCAGCAGTTTTTGGCGGGAGGAGCCATCCTACGAGCAGTACTTC
D gene: NA; J gene: TRBJ1-4; V gene: TRBV28; clone size: NA; CDR3 protein: CASSFAGVAEKLFF; CDR3 DNA: TGTGCCAGCAGTTTTGCAGGGGTGGCTGAAAAACTGTTTTTT
D gene: TRBD2; J gene: TRBJ2-1; V gene: TRBV19; clone size: once; CDR3 protein: CASSFPTSGSPYNEQFF; CDR3 DNA: TGTGCCAGTAGTTTCCCGACTAGCGGGAGCCCCTACAATGAGCAGTTCTTC
D gene: NA; J gene: TRBJ2-5; V gene: TRBV12-3/TRBV12-4; clone size: NA; CDR3 protein: CASSRTGRQTQYF; CDR3 DNA: TGTGCCAGCAGTAGAACAGGGCGGCAGACCCAGTACTTC
D gene: NA; J gene: TRBJ1-5; V gene: TRBV20-1; clone size: NA; CDR3 protein: CSASVPVSNQPQHF; CDR3 DNA: TGCAGTGCTAGTGTACCCGTTAGCAATCAGCCCCAGCATTTT
D gene: NA; J gene: TRBJ2-1; V gene: TRBV4-1; clone size: NA; CDR3 protein: CASSQPPAGTGHNEQFF; CDR3 DNA: TGCGCCAGCAGCCAACCACCTGCCGGGACTGGACACAATGAGCAGTTCTTC
D gene: TRBD2; J gene: TRBJ2-7; V gene: TRBV2; clone size: NA; CDR3 protein: CASSDGLAVTQEQYF; CDR3 DNA: TGTGCCAGCAGTGACGGACTAGCGGTGACCCAGGAGCAGTACTTC
D gene: NA; J gene: TRBJ2-7; V gene: TRBV11-3; clone size: NA; CDR3 protein: CASSAGHPPYEQYF; CDR3 DNA: TGTGCCAGCAGCGCGGGACACCCTCCCTACGAGCAGTACTTC
D gene: NA; J gene: TRBJ2-7; V gene: TRBV6-1; clone size: NA; CDR3 protein: CASSGAKGRYEQYF; CDR3 DNA: TGTGCCAGCAGTGGAGCGAAAGGCCGGTACGAGCAGTACTTC
D gene: NA; J gene: TRBJ1-6; V gene: TRBV7-3; clone size: NA; CDR3 protein: CASSLRESLADSPLHF; CDR3 DNA: TGTGCCAGCAGCTTACGGGAGTCCTTAGCGGATTCACCCCTCCACTTT
D gene: TRBD1; J gene: TRBJ2-2; V gene: TRBV2; clone size: once; CDR3 protein: CASHPDRVGAGELFF; CDR3 DNA: TGTGCCAGCCATCCGGACAGGGTGGGGGCCGGGGAGCTGTTTTTT
D gene: NA; J gene: TRBJ2-5; V gene: TRBV6-5; clone size: NA; CDR3 protein: CASSYGGAQETQYF; CDR3 DNA: TGTGCCAGCAGTTACGGAGGGGCTCAAGAGACCCAGTACTTC
D gene: NA; J gene: TRBJ1-2; V gene: TRBV7-8; clone size: NA; CDR3 protein: CASSLLEDYGYTF; CDR3 DNA: TGTGCCAGCAGCTTGCTCGAAGATTATGGCTACACCTTC
D gene: NA; J gene: TRBJ2-4; V gene: TRBV28; clone size: NA; CDR3 protein: CASSTGDALAKNIQYF; CDR3 DNA: TGTGCCAGCAGCACCGGGGATGCCCTAGCCAAAAACATTCAGTACTTC
D gene: NA; J gene: TRBJ2-2; V gene: TRBV2; clone size: few; CDR3 protein: CASSGVAVSTGELFF; CDR3 DNA: TGTGCCAGCAGCGGAGTAGCGGTTTCAACCGGGGAGCTGTTTTTT
D gene: TRBD1; J gene: TRBJ1-2; V gene: TRBV13; clone size: NA; CDR3 protein: CASSARTGEGAYGYTF; CDR3 DNA: TGTGCCAGCAGCGCCCGGACAGGGGAGGGGGCCTATGGCTACACCTTC
D gene: NA; J gene: TRBJ2-2; V gene: TRBV7-9; clone size: NA; CDR3 protein: CASSSGRREDTGELFF; CDR3 DNA: TGTGCCAGCAGCTCGGGACGCAGGGAGGACACCGGGGAGCTGTTTTTT
D gene: TRBD1; J gene: TRBJ2-3; V gene: TRBV5-1; clone size: NA; CDR3 protein: CASSRQGTDTQYF; CDR3 DNA: TGCGCCAGCAGCCGACAGGGAACAGATACGCAGTATTTT
D gene: NA; J gene: TRBJ1-1; V gene: TRBV4-3; clone size: NA; CDR3 protein: CASSLEPGTFSRNTEAFF; CDR3 DNA: TGCGCCAGCAGCCTTGAACCGGGAACCTTTTCCCGGAACACTGAAGCTTTCTTT
D gene: NA; J gene: TRBJ1-1; V gene: TRBV27; clone size: NA; CDR3 protein: CASSLQGWPGTEAFF; CDR3 DNA: TGTGCCAGCAGTTTACAGGGGTGGCCTGGCACTGAAGCTTTCTTT
D gene: NA; J gene: TRBJ2-5; V gene: TRBV29-1; clone size: NA; CDR3 protein: CSVVNRVYQETQYF; CDR3 DNA: TGCAGCGTTGTGAACCGGGTGTACCAAGAGACCCAGTACTTC
D gene: NA; J gene: TRBJ2-1; V gene: TRBV28; clone size: NA; CDR3 protein: CATLVFPYNEQFF; CDR3 DNA: TGTGCCACCCTGGTGTTCCCCTACAATGAGCAGTTCTTC
D gene: NA; J gene: TRBJ1-1; V gene: TRBV6-5; clone size: NA; CDR3 protein: CASSLLVGGTEAFF; CDR3 DNA: TGTGCCAGCAGTTTACTGGTAGGTGGCACTGAAGCTTTCTTT
D gene: NA; J gene: TRBJ2-5; V gene: TRBV28; clone size: NA; CDR3 protein: CASSLPSFSYSAETQYF; CDR3 DNA: TGTGCCAGCAGTTTACCCTCCTTCTCCTATTCGGCGGAGACCCAGTACTTC
D gene: NA; J gene: TRBJ1-2; V gene: TRBV6-4; clone size: once; CDR3 protein: CASSDREGGYTF; CDR3 DNA: TGTGCCAGCAGTGACAGGGAGGGAGGCTACACCTTC
D gene: NA; J gene: TRBJ1-1; V gene: TRBV5-6; clone size: many; CDR3 protein: CASSLYGAGGNTEAFF; CDR3 DNA: TGTGCCAGCAGCTTGTATGGAGCAGGTGGAAACACTGAAGCTTTCTTT
D gene: NA; J gene: TRBJ1-3; V gene: TRBV11-2; clone size: NA; CDR3 protein: CASSTQGDTIYF; CDR3 DNA: TGTGCCAGCAGCACCCAGGGAGACACCATATATTTT
D gene: NA; J gene: TRBJ2-7; V gene: TRBV28; clone size: once; CDR3 protein: CASSLRVLSYEQYF; CDR3 DNA: TGTGCCAGCAGCCTCCGGGTCTTATCCTACGAGCAGTACTTC
D gene: NA; J gene: TRBJ1-3; V gene: TRBV11-2; clone size: NA; CDR3 protein: CASRFSGNTIYF; CDR3 DNA: TGTGCCAGCAGGTTCTCTGGAAACACCATATATTTT
D gene: NA; J gene: TRBJ1-1; V gene: TRBV7-9; clone size: NA; CDR3 protein: CASTRRLGERNTEAFF; CDR3 DNA: TGTGCCAGCACCCGCCGTTTGGGGGAGAGAAATACTGAAGCTTTCTTT
D gene: TRBD2; J gene: TRBJ2-3; V gene: TRBV7-8; clone size: NA; CDR3 protein: CASSRGTSGFTDTQYF; CDR3 DNA: TGTGCCAGCAGCCGGGGGACTAGCGGATTCACAGATACGCAGTATTTT
D gene: NA; J gene: TRBJ2-1; V gene: TRBV5-1; clone size: NA; CDR3 protein: CASSRGGAGDSGEQFF; CDR3 DNA: TGCGCCAGCAGCCGAGGGGGCGCGGGAGATTCTGGAGAGCAGTTCTTC
D gene: NA; J gene: TRBJ1-1; V gene: TRBV19; clone size: NA; CDR3 protein: CASSPFLNTEAFF; CDR3 DNA: TGTGCCAGTAGTCCTTTCTTGAACACTGAAGCTTTCTTT
D gene: TRBD1; J gene: TRBJ1-1; V gene: TRBV19; clone size: few; CDR3 protein: CASSPRQGSTEAFF; CDR3 DNA: TGTGCCAGTAGTCCAAGACAGGGGAGCACTGAAGCTTTCTTT
D gene: NA; J gene: TRBJ2-7; V gene: TRBV18; clone size: NA; CDR3 protein: CASSPPGRYEQYF; CDR3 DNA: TGTGCCAGCTCACCACCGGGCCGGTACGAGCAGTACTTC
D gene: NA; J gene: TRBJ2-7; V gene: TRBV28; clone size: NA; CDR3 protein: CASSALGGGQSYEQYF; CDR3 DNA: TGTGCCAGCAGTGCCTTGGGCGGGGGACAATCCTACGAGCAGTACTTC
D gene: NA; J gene: TRBJ1-5; V gene: TRBV5-4; clone size: NA; CDR3 protein: CASSSENQPQHF; CDR3 DNA: TGTGCCAGCAGCTCGGAGAATCAGCCCCAGCATTTT
D gene: NA; J gene: TRBJ2-7; V gene: TRBV28; clone size: NA; CDR3 protein: CASRGLAGLREQYF; CDR3 DNA: TGTGCCAGCAGGGGACTTGCGGGATTAAGGGAGCAGTACTTC
D gene: NA; J gene: TRBJ1-2; V gene: TRBV28; clone size: NA; CDR3 protein: CASSLPGRVDGYTF; CDR3 DNA: TGTGCCAGCAGTTTACCCGGGCGGGTTGATGGCTACACCTTC
D gene: NA; J gene: TRBJ2-5; V gene: TRBV20-1; clone size: NA; CDR3 protein: CSARSETQYF; CDR3 DNA: TGCAGTGCTAGGAGTGAGACCCAGTACTTC
D gene: TRBD1; J gene: TRBJ1-1; V gene: TRBV6-6; clone size: NA; CDR3 protein: CASSPDRRTATDTEAFF; CDR3 DNA: TGTGCCAGCAGTCCGGACAGGAGGACCGCGACGGACACTGAAGCTTTCTTT
D gene: NA; J gene: TRBJ1-2; V gene: TRBV28; clone size: NA; CDR3 protein: CASTRGQGDAVYYGYTF; CDR3 DNA: TGTGCCAGCACCCGGGGGCAGGGAGATGCAGTGTACTATGGCTACACCTTC
D gene: NA; J gene: TRBJ1-5; V gene: TRBV18; clone size: NA; CDR3 protein: CASSPPGVPAYQPQHF; CDR3 DNA: TGTGCCAGCTCACCGCCAGGGGTACCAGCCTATCAGCCCCAGCATTTT
D gene: NA; J gene: TRBJ2-1; V gene: TRBV28; clone size: NA; CDR3 protein: CASAPTSYNEQFF; CDR3 DNA: TGTGCCAGCGCACCGACCTCCTACAATGAGCAGTTCTTC
D gene: NA; J gene: TRBJ1-3; V gene: TRBV3-1/TRBV3-2; clone size: NA; CDR3 protein: CASSPLEGVGNTIYF; CDR3 DNA: TGTGCCAGCAGCCCCCTCGAAGGCGTTGGAAACACCATATATTTT
D gene: NA; J gene: TRBJ1-5; V gene: TRBV4-1; clone size: NA; CDR3 protein: CASSQDPTSGHGVDQPQHF; CDR3 DNA: TGCGCCAGCAGCCAAGATCCGACCTCGGGACACGGGGTCGATCAGCCCCAGCATTTT
D gene: TRBD1; J gene: TRBJ2-2; V gene: TRBV5-6; clone size: NA; CDR3 protein: CASSFPGQGLGIDTGELFF; CDR3 DNA: TGTGCCAGCAGCTTTCCGGGACAGGGGCTAGGGATTGACACCGGGGAGCTGTTTTTT
D gene: TRBD1; J gene: TRBJ2-7; V gene: TRBV6-5; clone size: once; CDR3 protein: CASSYGTGEAYEQYF; CDR3 DNA: TGTGCCAGCAGTTACGGGACAGGGGAAGCCTACGAGCAGTACTTC
D gene: TRBD2; J gene: TRBJ2-1; V gene: TRBV29-1; clone size: NA; CDR3 protein: CSPWTRGEQFF; CDR3 DNA: TGCAGCCCATGGACTAGGGGTGAGCAGTTCTTC
D gene: TRBD2; J gene: TRBJ2-1; V gene: TRBV10-3; clone size: NA; CDR3 protein: CAISEFKRESNEQFF; CDR3 DNA: TGTGCCATCAGTGAGTTCAAGCGGGAGTCAAATGAGCAGTTCTTC
D gene: NA; J gene: TRBJ1-1; V gene: TRBV4-3; clone size: NA; CDR3 protein: CASSRSRGTWGTEAFF; CDR3 DNA: TGCGCCAGCAGCCGATCTAGAGGGACCTGGGGTACTGAAGCTTTCTTT
D gene: TRBD2; J gene: TRBJ2-1; V gene: TRBV2; clone size: NA; CDR3 protein: CASSEYSGMSYYNEQFF; CDR3 DNA: TGTGCCAGCAGTGAGTATAGCGGGATGTCCTACTACAATGAGCAGTTCTTC
D gene: NA; J gene: TRBJ2-7; V gene: TRBV27; clone size: NA; CDR3 protein: CASSPQEAYEQYF; CDR3 DNA: TGTGCCAGCAGTCCCCAGGAGGCCTACGAGCAGTACTTC